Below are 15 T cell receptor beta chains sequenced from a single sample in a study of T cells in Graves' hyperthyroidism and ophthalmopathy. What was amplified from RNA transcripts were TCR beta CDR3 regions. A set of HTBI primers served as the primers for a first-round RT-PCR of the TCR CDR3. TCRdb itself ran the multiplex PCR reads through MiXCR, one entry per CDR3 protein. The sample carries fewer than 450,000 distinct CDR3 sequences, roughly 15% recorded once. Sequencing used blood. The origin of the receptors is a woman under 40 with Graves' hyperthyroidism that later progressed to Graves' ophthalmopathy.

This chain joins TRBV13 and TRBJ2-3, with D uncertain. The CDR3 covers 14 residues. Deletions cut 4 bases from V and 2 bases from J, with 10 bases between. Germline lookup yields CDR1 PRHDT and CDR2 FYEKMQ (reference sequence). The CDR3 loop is CASSSQGTTDTQYF. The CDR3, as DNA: TGTGCCAGCAGCTCCCAAGGCACCACAGATACGCAGTATTTT.

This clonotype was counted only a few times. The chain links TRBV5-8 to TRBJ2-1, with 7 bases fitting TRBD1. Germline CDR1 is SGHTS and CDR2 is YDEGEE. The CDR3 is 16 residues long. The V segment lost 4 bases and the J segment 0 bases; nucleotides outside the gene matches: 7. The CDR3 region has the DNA TGTGCCAGCAGCCCGACAGGGCCGAGCTCCTACAATGAGCAGTTCTTC. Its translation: CASSPTGPSSYNEQFF. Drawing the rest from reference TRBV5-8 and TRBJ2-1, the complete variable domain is EAGVTQSPTHLIKTRGQQATLRCSPISGHTSVYWYQQALGLGLQFLLWYDEGEERNRGNFPPRFSGRQFPNYSSELNVNALELEDSALYLCASSPTGPSSYNEQFFGPGTRLTVL.

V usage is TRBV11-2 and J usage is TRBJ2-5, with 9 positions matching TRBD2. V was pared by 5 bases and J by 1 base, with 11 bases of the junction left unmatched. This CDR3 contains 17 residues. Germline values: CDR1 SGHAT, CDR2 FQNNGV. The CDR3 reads CASSDLGSGSFQETQYF. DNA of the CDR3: TGTGCCAGCAGCGACCTGGGTAGCGGGAGTTTCCAAGAGACCCAGTACTTC. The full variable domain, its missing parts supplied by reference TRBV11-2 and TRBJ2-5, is EAGVAQSPRYKIIEKRQSVAFWCNPISGHATLYWYQQILGQGPKLLIQFQNNGVVDDSQLPKDRFSAERLKGVDSTLKIQPAKLEDSAVYLCASSDLGSGSFQETQYFGPGTRLLVL.

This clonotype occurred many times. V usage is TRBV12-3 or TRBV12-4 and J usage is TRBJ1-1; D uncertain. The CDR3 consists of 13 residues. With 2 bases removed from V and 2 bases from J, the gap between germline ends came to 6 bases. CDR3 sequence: CASSLWKNTEAFF. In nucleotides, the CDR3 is TGTGCCAGCAGTTTATGGAAAAACACTGAAGCTTTCTTT.

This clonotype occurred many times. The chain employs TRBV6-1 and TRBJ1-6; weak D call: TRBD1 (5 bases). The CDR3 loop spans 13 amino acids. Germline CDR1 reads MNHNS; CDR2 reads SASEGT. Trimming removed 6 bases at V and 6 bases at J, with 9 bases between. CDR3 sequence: CASRQESNSPLHF. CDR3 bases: TGTGCCAGCAGACAGGAGAGTAATTCACCCCTCCACTTT.

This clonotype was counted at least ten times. The DNA of the CDR3 is TGCGCCGGCGGCGGTAGCGGGTTCACAGATACGCAGTATTTT. It specifies CAGGGSGFTDTQYF. The chain is built from TRBV10-2 and TRBJ2-3; 7 bases agree with TRBD2. The CDR3 spans 14 residues. The germline V gene has CDR1 WSHSY and CDR2 SAAADI. J gave up 2 bases and V 11 bases, and 10 bases lay outside the gene matches.

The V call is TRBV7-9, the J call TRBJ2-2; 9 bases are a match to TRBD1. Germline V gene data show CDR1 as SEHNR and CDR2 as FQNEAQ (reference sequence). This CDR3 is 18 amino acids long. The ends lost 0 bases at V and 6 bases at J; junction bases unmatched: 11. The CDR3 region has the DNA TGTGCCAGCAGCTTAGCCGGGTTAACAGGGGGCGTTTCCGGGGAGCTGTTTTTT. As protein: CASSLAGLTGGVSGELFF.

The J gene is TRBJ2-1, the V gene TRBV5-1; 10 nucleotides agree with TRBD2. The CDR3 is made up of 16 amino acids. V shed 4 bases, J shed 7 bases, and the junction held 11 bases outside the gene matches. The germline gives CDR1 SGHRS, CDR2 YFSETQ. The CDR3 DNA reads TGCGCCAGCAGCCCCGGTCTAGCGGGAGTCCGTAATGAGCAGTTCTTC. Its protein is CASSPGLAGVRNEQFF.

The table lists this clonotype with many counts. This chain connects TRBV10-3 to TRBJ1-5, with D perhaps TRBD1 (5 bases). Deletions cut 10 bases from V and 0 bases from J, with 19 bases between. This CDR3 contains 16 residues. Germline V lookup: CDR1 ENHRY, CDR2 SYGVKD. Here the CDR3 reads CATFGQTKLSNQPQHF. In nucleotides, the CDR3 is TGTGCCACCTTTGGACAAACGAAACTTAGCAATCAGCCCCAGCATTTT.

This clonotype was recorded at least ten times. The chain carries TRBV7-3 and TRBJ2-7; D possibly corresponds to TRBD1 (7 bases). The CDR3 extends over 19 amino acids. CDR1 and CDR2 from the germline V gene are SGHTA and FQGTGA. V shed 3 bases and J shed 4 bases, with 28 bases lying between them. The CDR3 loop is CASSFLIGDRQGGQYEQYF. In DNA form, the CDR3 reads TGTGCCAGCAGCTTCCTTATTGGCGATCGACAGGGAGGTCAGTACGAGCAGTACTTC.

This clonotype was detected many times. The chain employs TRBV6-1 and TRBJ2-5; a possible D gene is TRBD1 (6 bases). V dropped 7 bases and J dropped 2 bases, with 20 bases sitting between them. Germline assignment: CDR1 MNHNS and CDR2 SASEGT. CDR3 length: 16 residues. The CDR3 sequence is CASTPGGAGTQETQYF. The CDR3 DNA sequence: TGTGCCAGCACCCCGGGTGGGGCAGGGACACAAGAGACCCAGTACTTC.

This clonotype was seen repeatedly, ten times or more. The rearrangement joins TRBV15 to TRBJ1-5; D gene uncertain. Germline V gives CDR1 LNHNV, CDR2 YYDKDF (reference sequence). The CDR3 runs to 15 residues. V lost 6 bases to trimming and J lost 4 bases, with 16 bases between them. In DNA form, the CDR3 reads TGTGCCACCAGTGGTGGGCGGACTATAAATCAGCCCCAGCATTTT. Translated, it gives CATSGGRTINQPQHF.

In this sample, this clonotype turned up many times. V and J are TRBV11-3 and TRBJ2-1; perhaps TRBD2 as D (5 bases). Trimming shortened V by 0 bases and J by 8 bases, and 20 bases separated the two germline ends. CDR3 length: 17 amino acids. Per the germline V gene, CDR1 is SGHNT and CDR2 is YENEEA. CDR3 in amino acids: CASSLDSAAGPRDEQFF. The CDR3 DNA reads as TGTGCCAGCAGCTTAGATTCCGCGGCAGGCCCGCGGGATGAGCAGTTCTTC.

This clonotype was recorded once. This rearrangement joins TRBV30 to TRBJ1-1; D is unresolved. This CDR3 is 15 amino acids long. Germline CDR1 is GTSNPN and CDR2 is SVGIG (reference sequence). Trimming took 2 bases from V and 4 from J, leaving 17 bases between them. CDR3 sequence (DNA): TGTGCCTGGAGTTTGGGAATAGGTCGAGCCACTGAAGCTTTCTTT. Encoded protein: CAWSLGIGRATEAFF.

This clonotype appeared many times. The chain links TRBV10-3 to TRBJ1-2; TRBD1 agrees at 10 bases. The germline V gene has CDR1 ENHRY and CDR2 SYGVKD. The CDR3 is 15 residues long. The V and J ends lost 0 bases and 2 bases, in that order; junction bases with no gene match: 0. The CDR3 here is CAISESGQGNYGYTF. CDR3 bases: TGTGCCATCAGTGAGTCGGGACAGGGGAACTATGGCTACACCTTC.